What follows are 19 T cell receptor beta chains derived from one specimen sequenced in a study of molecular identifiers for immune sequencing clone quantification. MiXCR, run by TCRdb on the PCR reads, gives a single entry per CDR3 protein. This sample has 40,000 to 50,000 distinct CDR3 sequences, with around 21% found just once. Sequencing input: naive CD8+ T cells from blood, with Jurkat cell RNA spiked in. Subset noted: FACS-sorted CD8+CD4-CCR7+CD45RA+ naive T cells. The receptors here all came from a human donor in good health. Some libraries in this study had Jurkat cell RNA spiked in.

In the case of this clonotype: The junction departs from the called germline gene at one end, perhaps through a read error. V is TRBV10-3 and J is TRBJ2-3; D is possibly TRBD1 or TRBD2 (5 bases each). The CDR3 is 12 residues long. Germline lookup yields CDR1 ENHRY and CDR2 SYGVKD. The CDR3, as DNA: TGTGGCATCAGTGACTACACAGGTACGCAGTATTTT. Translating gives CGISDYTGTQYF.

This clonotype was recorded many times. The chain recombines TRBV7-9 with TRBJ2-5; D is uncertain. In germline, CDR1 is SEHNR, CDR2 FQNEAQ (reference sequence). Trimming left V 2 bases short and J 5 bases short, with 15 bases between. This CDR3 region has 15 residues. The CDR3 nucleotides are TGTGCCAGCAGCTTAAGTGTCAGCACCGTCGAGACCCAGTACTTC. This encodes CASSLSVSTVETQYF.

This clonotype showed up many times. The gene calls are TRBV9 and TRBJ1-1; 8 positions agree with TRBD1. This CDR3 contains 14 residues. The V segment lost 4 bases and the J segment 6 bases; nucleotides outside the gene matches: 8. Germline lookup yields CDR1 SGDLS and CDR2 YYNGEE. The CDR3 coding sequence is TGTGCCAGCAGCCCACAGGGGGGGAGCCCTGAAGCTTTCTTT. It translates to CASSPQGGSPEAFF.

The sample holds many counts of this clonotype. This chain connects TRBV4-1 to TRBJ1-3; D uncertain. Germline CDR1 MGHRA, CDR2 YSYEKL. V was clipped by 2 bases and J by 0 bases, with 17 bases between them. CDR3 length: 18 amino acids. CDR3 residues: CASSQRSQLKSSGNTIYF. DNA of the CDR3: TGCGCCAGCAGCCAACGATCTCAGCTGAAGAGCTCTGGAAACACCATATATTTT.

This clonotype appeared many times. The V call is TRBV5-5, the J call TRBJ1-1; D uncertain. Trimming stripped 0 bases from V and 1 base from J, with 13 bases between. Per the germline V gene, CDR1 is SGHKS and CDR2 is YYEKEE (reference sequence). The CDR3 has 16 residues. In nucleotides, the CDR3 is TGTGCCAGCAGCTTGGCCGCCCCTACTGGGAACACTGAAGCTTTCTTT. Translating gives CASSLAAPTGNTEAFF.

This clonotype was counted many times. V is TRBV6-2 or TRBV6-3 and J is TRBJ1-5, with D possibly being TRBD1 (5 bases). The CDR3 totals 14 residues. Trimming took 7 bases from V and 3 from J, leaving 13 bases between them. The germline CDR1 and CDR2 sequences are MNHEY and SVGEGT. The CDR3 reads CASTLTATNQPQHF. CDR3 nucleotides: TGTGCCAGCACCCTGACAGCGACCAATCAGCCCCAGCATTTT.

In regard to this clonotype: The junction does not match germline at one end; this may be a read error. This rearrangement joins TRBV7-9 to TRBJ2-3; 8 bases are a match to TRBD1. The CDR3 length is 18 residues. Germline V lookup: CDR1 SEHNR, CDR2 FQNEAQ (reference sequence). The CDR3 region has the DNA TGTGCTAGCAGCTTAGATCGGGGACAGGCGATGCTCACAGGTACGCAGTATTTT. Protein: CASSLDRGQAMLTGTQYF.

In this sample, this clonotype turned up many times. The chain joins TRBV15 to TRBJ1-1, with D tentatively TRBD1 (5 bases). This CDR3 comprises 14 residues. Germline assignment: CDR1 LNHNV and CDR2 YYDKDF (reference sequence). The germline V and J ends were trimmed by 0 bases and 6 bases, with 11 bases remaining between them. CDR3 nucleotide sequence: TGTGCCACCAGCAGAGATCTCTGGGGGGCTGAAGCTTTCTTT. This sequence encodes CATSRDLWGAEAFF. The whole variable domain, remainder taken from reference TRBV15 and TRBJ1-1, is DAMVIQNPRYQVTQFGKPVTLSCSQTLNHNVMYWYQQKSSQAPKLLFHYYDKDFNNEADTPDNFQSRRPNTSFCFLDIRSPGLGDTAMYLCATSRDLWGAEAFFGQGTRLTVV.

The rearrangement links TRBV12-3 or TRBV12-4 to TRBJ1-1, with D perhaps TRBD1 (5 bases). The CDR3 spans 13 residues. V was cut by 10 bases and J by 1 base, with 13 bases left in between. The CDR3 loop reads CATPWGGNTEAFF. The CDR3 coding sequence is TGTGCCACCCCTTGGGGGGGGAACACTGAAGCTTTCTTT.

For this clonotype: A much larger clone differs by one base, so this may be a read error. This chain links TRBV7-7 with TRBJ2-3; D ambiguous. The CDR3 is 14 amino acids. Germline V lookup: CDR1 SSHAT, CDR2 FNYEAQ (reference sequence). In DNA, the CDR3 is TGTGCTAGCACCTCAAGGCCCCGCACAGATACGCAGTATTTT. Its protein is CASTSRPRTDTQYF.

Remarks on this clonotype: This CDR3 is missing its conserved last phenylalanine or tryptophan, likely due to a read error. The rearrangement links TRBV12-3 or TRBV12-4 to TRBJ1-4, with D tentatively TRBD1 (5 bases). CDR3 length equals 13 residues. The CDR3 here is CTSTGETNEKLFL. For the CDR3, the DNA is TGTACCAGCACGGGGGAAACTAATGAAAAACTGTTTCTT.

The V call is TRBV4-1, the J call TRBJ2-7; D may be TRBD1 (5 bases). Germline V gene lookup returns CDR1 MGHRA and CDR2 YSYEKL. The CDR3 spans 13 residues. V dropped 1 base and J dropped 6 bases, with 10 bases sitting between them. The CDR3, as DNA: TGCGCCAGCAGCCAAGTCCTTAGGGGCGAGCAGTACTTC. This codes for CASSQVLRGEQYF.

This clonotype was counted at least ten times. The chain links TRBV29-1 to TRBJ2-1; D gene unclear. V gave up 0 bases and J gave up 10 bases, with 13 bases separating them. CDR1 is SQVTM and CDR2 is ANQGSEA in the germline V gene. The CDR3 extends over 13 amino acids. The chain's CDR3 is CSVEDKMDMEQFF. The CDR3 DNA reads TGCAGCGTTGAAGATAAAATGGATATGGAGCAGTTCTTC.

The chain joins TRBV28 to TRBJ2-3; 15 bases match TRBD2. The CDR3 is made up of 20 amino acids. Per germline, CDR1 MDHEN and CDR2 SYDVKM. Losses at the gene ends were 6 bases for V and 4 bases for J; bases not matched to a gene: 17. In DNA, the CDR3 is TGTGCCAGCAGGCCTCCCCCCTGGACTAGCGGGAGGGCCGGTGCAGATACGCAGTATTTT. Protein: CASRPPPWTSGRAGADTQYF.

V and J are TRBV7-2 and TRBJ1-4; D gene ambiguous. The germline V and J ends were trimmed by 1 base and 2 bases, with 8 bases remaining between them. The CDR3 spans 15 residues. Per germline, CDR1 SGHTA and CDR2 FQGNSA. The chain's CDR3 is CASSLVAVTNEKLFF. The CDR3 nucleotides read TGTGCCAGCAGCTTAGTTGCCGTTACTAATGAAAAACTGTTTTTT. Full variable domain (rest looked up from reference TRBV7-2 and TRBJ1-4): GAGVSQSPSNKVTEKGKDVELRCDPISGHTALYWYRQSLGQGLEFLIYFQGNSAPDKSGLPSDRFSAERTGGSVSTLTIQRTQQEDSAVYLCASSLVAVTNEKLFFGSGTQLSVL.

There are many counts of this clonotype. V and J are TRBV5-5 and TRBJ2-3, with D tentatively TRBD1 (6 bases). The CDR3 consists of 16 residues. Trimming removed 4 bases from V and 1 base from J, with 16 bases in between. CDR1 is SGHKS, CDR2 YYEKEE, per germline (reference sequence). The CDR3 nucleotides are TGTGCCAGCAGCGCCCGACAGGTGCTGGGCACAGATACGCAGTATTTT. Protein product: CASSARQVLGTDTQYF.

There are a few counts of this clonotype. A read error may be the cause here, since a much bigger clone is one base away. The chain uses TRBV3-1 and TRBJ2-3, with a possible D match to TRBD2 (6 bases). CDR3 length: 14 amino acids. V lost 3 bases to trimming and J lost 4 bases, with 11 bases between them. The germline V gene encodes CDR1 LGHDT and CDR2 YNNKEL (reference sequence). CDR3 bases: TGTGCCAGCAGCCACGGGACTTTCCCAGATACGCAGTATTTT. It is translated as CASSHGTFPDTQYF.

The rearrangement links TRBV13 to TRBJ2-5, with 8 bases aligning to TRBD2. Trimming removed 0 bases from V and 0 bases from J; junction bases left unmatched: 6. The CDR3 has 17 residues. Germline V gene sequence: CDR1 PRHDT, CDR2 FYEKMQ (reference sequence). The DNA for the CDR3 is TGTGCCAGCAGCTTAGGCCCGGCTAGCGGGTACCAAGAGACCCAGTACTTC. Translation gives CASSLGPASGYQETQYF.

Many counts were recorded for this clonotype. The rearrangement links TRBV7-6 to TRBJ2-7; TRBD1 matches at 7 bases. Germline CDR1 SGHVS, CDR2 FNYEAQ. The CDR3 is made up of 14 amino acids. Losses at the gene ends were 4 bases for V and 6 bases for J; bases not matched to a gene: 9. CDR3 bases: TGTGCCAGCAGCTCCTTGGACAGGCCGAGCGAGCAGTACTTC. Translation: CASSSLDRPSEQYF.